This T cell receptor beta chain derives from a study of control samples from healthy donors and cancer patients. Profiled with immunoSEQ multiplex PCR; TCRdb holds only in-frame clones, not every one. This repertoire shows 100,000 to 110,000 clones, less than 90% found once; its top ten account for 15% to 20%. Germline loops: CDR1 DFQATT, CDR2 SNEGSKA (reference sequence). This CDR3 has 15 residues. V lost 3 bases and J lost 8; bases outside the gene matches: 15. The chain joins TRBV20-1 to TRBJ1-1, with 7 bases identical to TRBD1. The sample taken for sequencing was blood. This receptor was taken from a woman in her forties or fifties in good health. The CDR3: CSASLQGFFGPEAFF. The CDR3 bases are TGCAGTGCTAGTTTACAGGGGTTTTTTGGCCCCGAAGCTTTCTTT.